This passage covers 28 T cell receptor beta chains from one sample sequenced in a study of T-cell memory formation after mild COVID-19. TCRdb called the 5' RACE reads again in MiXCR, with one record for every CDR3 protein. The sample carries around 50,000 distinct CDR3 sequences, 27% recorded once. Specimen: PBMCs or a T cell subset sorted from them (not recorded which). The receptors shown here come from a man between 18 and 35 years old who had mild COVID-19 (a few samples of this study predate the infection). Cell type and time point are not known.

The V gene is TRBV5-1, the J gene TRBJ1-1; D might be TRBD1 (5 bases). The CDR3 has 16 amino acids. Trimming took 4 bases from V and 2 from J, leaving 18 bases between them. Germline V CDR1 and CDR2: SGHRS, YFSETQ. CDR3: CASSHFVRGRNTEAFF. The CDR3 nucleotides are TGCGCCAGCAGCCACTTCGTGCGGGGGAGAAACACTGAAGCTTTCTTT. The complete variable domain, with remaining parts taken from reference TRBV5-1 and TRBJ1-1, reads KAGVTQTPRYLIKTRGQQVTLSCSPISGHRSVSWYQQTPGQGLQFLFEYFSETQRNKGNFPGRFSGRQFSNSRSEMNVSTLELGDSALYLCASSHFVRGRNTEAFFGQGTRLTVV.

CDR3 in DNA: TGTGCCAGCAGCTTAGACAGGGGGCTTCTGCTAGCGAATGAGCAGTTCTTC. Protein sequence: CASSLDRGLLLANEQFF. This chain connects TRBV7-2 to TRBJ2-1, with TRBD1 matching over 9 bases. The trim removed 1 base at V and 7 bases at J, leaving 11 bases unmatched. CDR3 length: 17 amino acids. Germline V gives CDR1 SGHTA, CDR2 FQGNSA.

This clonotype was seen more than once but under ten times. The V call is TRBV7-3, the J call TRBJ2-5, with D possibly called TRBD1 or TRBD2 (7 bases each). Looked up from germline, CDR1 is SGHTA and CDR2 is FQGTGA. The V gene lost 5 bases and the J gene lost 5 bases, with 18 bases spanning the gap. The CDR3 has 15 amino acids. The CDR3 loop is CASSPSGGAVETQYF. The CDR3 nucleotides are TGTGCCAGCAGCCCCTCAGGGGGGGCAGTGGAGACCCAGTACTTC.

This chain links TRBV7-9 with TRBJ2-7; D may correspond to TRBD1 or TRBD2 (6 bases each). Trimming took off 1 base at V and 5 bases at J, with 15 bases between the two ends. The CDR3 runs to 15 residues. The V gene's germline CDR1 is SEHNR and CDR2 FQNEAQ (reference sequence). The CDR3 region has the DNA TGTGCCAGCAGCTTAGTCCTCCGGGGGCTGGACGAGCAGTACTTC. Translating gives CASSLVLRGLDEQYF. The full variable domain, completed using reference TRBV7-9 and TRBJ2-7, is DTGVSQNPRHKITKRGQNVTFRCDPISEHNRLYWYRQTLGQGPEFLTYFQNEAQLEKSRLLSDRFSAERPKGSFSTLEIQRTEQGDSAMYLCASSLVLRGLDEQYFGPGTRLTVT.

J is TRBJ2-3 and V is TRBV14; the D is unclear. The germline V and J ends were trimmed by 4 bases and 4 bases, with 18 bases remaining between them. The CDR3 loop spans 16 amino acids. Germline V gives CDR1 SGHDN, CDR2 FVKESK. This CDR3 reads CASSPSWVVNADTQYF. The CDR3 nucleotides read TGTGCCAGCAGCCCAAGTTGGGTAGTGAACGCAGATACGCAGTATTTT.

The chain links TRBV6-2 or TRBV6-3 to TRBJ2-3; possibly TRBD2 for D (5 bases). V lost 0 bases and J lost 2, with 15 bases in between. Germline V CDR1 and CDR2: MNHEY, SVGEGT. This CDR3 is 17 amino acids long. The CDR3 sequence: CASSYSSLSGNTDTQYF. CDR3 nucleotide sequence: TGTGCCAGCAGTTACTCATCGTTATCGGGGAACACAGATACGCAGTATTTT.

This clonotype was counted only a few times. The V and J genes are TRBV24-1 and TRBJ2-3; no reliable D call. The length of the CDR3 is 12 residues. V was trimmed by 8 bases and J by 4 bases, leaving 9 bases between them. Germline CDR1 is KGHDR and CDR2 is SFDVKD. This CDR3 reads CATTDSSDTQYF. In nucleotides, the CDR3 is TGTGCCACCACGGATAGTTCAGATACGCAGTATTTT.

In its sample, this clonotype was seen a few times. Here the CDR3 reads CASSQEGRQGGLYEQYF. As DNA, the CDR3 is TGCGCCAGCAGCCAAGAAGGTCGACAGGGGGGACTTTACGAGCAGTACTTC. V usage is TRBV4-3 and J usage is TRBJ2-7; 9 bases fit TRBD1. The CDR3 spans 17 residues. The junction had 10 bases not matched to a gene; V was cut back by 0 bases and J by 4 bases. From germline, CDR1 is LGHNA and CDR2 YSLEER.

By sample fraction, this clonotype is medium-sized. CDR3 region: CSVDDGMGGYTF. The CDR3 nucleotides read TGCAGCGTTGACGACGGAATGGGTGGCTACACCTTC. The J gene is TRBJ1-2, the V gene TRBV29-1; D remains unclear. The CDR3 runs to 12 residues. The germline V gene has CDR1 SQVTM and CDR2 ANQGSEA. The ends were cut back, 3 bases at V and 7 bases at J, with 12 bases in the middle. Filled out from reference TRBV29-1 and TRBJ1-2, the complete variable domain reads SAVISQKPSRDICQRGTSLTIQCQVDSQVTMMFWYRQQPGQSLTLIATANQGSEATYESGFVIDKFPISRPNLTFSTLTVSNMSPEDSSIYLCSVDDGMGGYTFGSGTRLTVV.

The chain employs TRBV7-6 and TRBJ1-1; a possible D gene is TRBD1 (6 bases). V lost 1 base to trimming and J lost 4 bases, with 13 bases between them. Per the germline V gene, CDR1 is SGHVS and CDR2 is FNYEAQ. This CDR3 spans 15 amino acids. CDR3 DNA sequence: TGTGCCAGCAGCTTAGGGGGAGGGGGAGGCACTGAAGCTTTCTTT. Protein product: CASSLGGGGGTEAFF.

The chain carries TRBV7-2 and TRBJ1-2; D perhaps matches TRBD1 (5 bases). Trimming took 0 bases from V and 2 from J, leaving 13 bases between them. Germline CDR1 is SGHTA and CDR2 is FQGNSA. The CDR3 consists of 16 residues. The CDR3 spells CASSLATGGGNYGYTF. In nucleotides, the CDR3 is TGTGCCAGCAGCTTAGCCACAGGAGGTGGCAACTATGGCTACACCTTC.

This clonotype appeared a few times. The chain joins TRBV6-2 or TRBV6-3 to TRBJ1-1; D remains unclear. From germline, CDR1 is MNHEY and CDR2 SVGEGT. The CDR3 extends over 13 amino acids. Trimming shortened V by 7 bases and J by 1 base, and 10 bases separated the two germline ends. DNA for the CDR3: TGTGCCAGCACCAACGGGAGGAACACTGAAGCTTTCTTT. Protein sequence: CASTNGRNTEAFF.

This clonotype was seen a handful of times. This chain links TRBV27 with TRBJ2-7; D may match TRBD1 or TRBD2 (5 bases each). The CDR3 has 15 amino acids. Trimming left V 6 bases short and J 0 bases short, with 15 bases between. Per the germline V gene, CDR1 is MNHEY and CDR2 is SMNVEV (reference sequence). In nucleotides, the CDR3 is TGTGCCAGCAGCCTCCGGGACGCTCACTCCTACGAGCAGTACTTC. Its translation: CASSLRDAHSYEQYF.

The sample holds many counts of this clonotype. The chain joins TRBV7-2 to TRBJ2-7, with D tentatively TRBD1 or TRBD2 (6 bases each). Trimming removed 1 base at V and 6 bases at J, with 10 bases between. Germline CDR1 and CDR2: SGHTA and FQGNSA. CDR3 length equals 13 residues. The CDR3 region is CASSLVGGGEQYF. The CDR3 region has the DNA TGTGCCAGCAGCTTAGTAGGAGGGGGCGAGCAGTACTTC.

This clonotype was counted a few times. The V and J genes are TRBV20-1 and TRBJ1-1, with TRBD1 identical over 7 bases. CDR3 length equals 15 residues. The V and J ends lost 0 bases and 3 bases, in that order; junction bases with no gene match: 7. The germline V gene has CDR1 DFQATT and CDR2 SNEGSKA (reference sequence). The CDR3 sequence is CSARDLVQGYTEAFF. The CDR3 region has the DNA TGCAGTGCTAGAGATCTGGTACAGGGGTACACTGAAGCTTTCTTT.

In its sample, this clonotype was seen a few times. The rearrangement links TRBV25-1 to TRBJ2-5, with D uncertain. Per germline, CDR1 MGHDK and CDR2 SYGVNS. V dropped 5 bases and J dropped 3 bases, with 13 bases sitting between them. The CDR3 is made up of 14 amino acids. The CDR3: CASSYYSQKETQYF. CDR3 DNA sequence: TGTGCCAGCAGTTACTATTCCCAGAAAGAGACCCAGTACTTC.

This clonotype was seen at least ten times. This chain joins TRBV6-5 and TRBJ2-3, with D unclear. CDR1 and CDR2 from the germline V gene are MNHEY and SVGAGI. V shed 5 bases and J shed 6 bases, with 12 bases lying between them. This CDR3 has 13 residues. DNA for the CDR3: TGTGCCAGCAGTCACATACGGCAGGATACGCAGTATTTT. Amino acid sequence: CASSHIRQDTQYF.

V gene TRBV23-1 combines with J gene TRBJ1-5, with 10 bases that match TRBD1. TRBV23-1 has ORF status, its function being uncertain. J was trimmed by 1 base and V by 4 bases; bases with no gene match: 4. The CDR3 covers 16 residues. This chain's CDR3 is CASSPRTGGSNQPQHF. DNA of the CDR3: TGCGCCAGCAGTCCACGGACAGGGGGAAGCAATCAGCCCCAGCATTTT.

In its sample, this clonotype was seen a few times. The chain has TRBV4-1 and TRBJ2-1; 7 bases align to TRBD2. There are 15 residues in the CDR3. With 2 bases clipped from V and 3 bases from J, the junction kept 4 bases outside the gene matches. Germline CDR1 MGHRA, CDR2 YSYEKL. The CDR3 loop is CASSQLPGGYNEQFF. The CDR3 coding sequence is TGCGCCAGCAGCCAATTGCCGGGGGGCTACAATGAGCAGTTCTTC.

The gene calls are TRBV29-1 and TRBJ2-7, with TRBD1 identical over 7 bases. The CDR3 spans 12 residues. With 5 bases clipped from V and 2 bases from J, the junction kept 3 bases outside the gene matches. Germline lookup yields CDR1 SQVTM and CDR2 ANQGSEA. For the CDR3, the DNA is TGCAGCGTTTGGACAGGTCCCTACGAGCAGTACTTC. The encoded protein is CSVWTGPYEQYF.

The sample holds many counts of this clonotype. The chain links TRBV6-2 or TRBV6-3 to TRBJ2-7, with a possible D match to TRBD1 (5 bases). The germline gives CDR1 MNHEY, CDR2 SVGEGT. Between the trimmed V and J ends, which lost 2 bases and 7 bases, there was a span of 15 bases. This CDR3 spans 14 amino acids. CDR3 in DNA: TGTGCCAGCAGTTACGGGCCAGGGCGATGGGAGCAGTACGTC. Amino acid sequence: CASSYGPGRWEQYV.

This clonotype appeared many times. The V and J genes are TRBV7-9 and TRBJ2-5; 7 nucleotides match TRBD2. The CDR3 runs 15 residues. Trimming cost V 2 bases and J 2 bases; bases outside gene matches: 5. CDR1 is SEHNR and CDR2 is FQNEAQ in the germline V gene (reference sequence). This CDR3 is CASSLQRGWQETQYF. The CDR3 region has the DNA TGTGCCAGCAGCTTACAGCGGGGTTGGCAAGAGACCCAGTACTTC.

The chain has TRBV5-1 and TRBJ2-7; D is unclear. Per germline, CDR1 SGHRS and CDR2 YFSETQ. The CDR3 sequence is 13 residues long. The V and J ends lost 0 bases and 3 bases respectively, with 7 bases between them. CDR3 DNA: TGCGCCAGCAGCTTGGACTACAACTACGAGCAGTACTTC. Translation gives CASSLDYNYEQYF.

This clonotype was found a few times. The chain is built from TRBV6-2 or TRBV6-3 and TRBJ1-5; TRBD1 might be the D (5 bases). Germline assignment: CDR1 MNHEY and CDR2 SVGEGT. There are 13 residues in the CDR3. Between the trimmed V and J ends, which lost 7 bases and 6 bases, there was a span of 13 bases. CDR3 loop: CASNEGPRQPQHF. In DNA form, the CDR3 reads TGTGCCAGCAACGAGGGGCCGCGTCAGCCCCAGCATTTT.

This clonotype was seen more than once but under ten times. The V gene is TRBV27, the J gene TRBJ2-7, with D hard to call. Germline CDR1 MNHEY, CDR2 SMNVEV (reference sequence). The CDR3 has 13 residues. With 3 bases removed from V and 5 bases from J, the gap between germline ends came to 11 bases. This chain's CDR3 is CASSFGSRNEQYF. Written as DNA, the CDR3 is TGTGCCAGCAGTTTCGGCAGCAGAAACGAGCAGTACTTC.

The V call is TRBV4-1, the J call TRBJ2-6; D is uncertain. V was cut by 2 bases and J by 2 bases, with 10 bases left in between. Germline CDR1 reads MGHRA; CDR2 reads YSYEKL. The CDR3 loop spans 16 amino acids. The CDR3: CASSQKSVAGANVLTF. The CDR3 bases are TGCGCCAGCAGCCAAAAGTCGGTGGCTGGGGCCAACGTCCTGACTTTC.

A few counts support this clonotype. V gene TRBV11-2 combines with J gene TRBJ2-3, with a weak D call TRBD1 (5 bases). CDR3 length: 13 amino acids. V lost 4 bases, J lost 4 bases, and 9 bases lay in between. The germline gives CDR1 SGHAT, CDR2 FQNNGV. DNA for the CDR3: TGTGCCAGCAGCTGGACACCGCCAGATACGCAGTATTTT. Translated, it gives CASSWTPPDTQYF.

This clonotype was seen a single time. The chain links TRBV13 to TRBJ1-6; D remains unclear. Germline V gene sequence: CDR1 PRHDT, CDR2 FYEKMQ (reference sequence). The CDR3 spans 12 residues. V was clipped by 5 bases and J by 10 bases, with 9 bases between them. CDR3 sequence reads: CASSLRNSPLHF. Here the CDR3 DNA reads TGTGCCAGCAGCCTAAGGAACTCACCCCTCCACTTT.